The 9 T cell receptor beta chains listed next were all sequenced from one sample in a study of cytomegalovirus exposure and HLA in healthy donors. Assay: immunoSEQ multiplex PCR; the TCRdb copy retains only in-frame clones and omits some. This table has approximately 100,000 clones, less than 90% appearing once. Sequencing used PBMCs. These receptors were collected from a man between 18 and 29 years old in good health and CMV-seropositive.

The chain combines TRBV6-6 with TRBJ2-7, with D maybe TRBD1 (6 bases). The CDR3 sequence is 14 residues long. Germline V CDR1 and CDR2: MNHNY, SVGAGI (reference sequence). The V end was cut by 6 bases, the J end by 3 bases, with 15 bases between. The CDR3 region has the DNA TGTGCCAGCAGCCGTGGGGACAAGCTCTACGAGCAGTACTTC. It encodes CASSRGDKLYEQYF.

V gene TRBV4-1 combines with J gene TRBJ1-1; perhaps TRBD1 as D (5 bases). CDR3 length: 14 amino acids. CDR1 is MGHRA and CDR2 is YSYEKL in the germline V gene. Trimming pared 2 bases from V and 5 bases from J, leaving 12 bases between. CDR3 sequence (DNA): TGCGCCAGCAGCCAACTGGGAGGGGAGACTGAAGCTTTCTTT. This encodes CASSQLGGETEAFF.

The genes are TRBV5-6 and TRBJ1-1, with TRBD1 identical over 7 bases. V trimming: 2 bases; J trimming: 5 bases; junction bases outside the gene matches: 3. The CDR3 has 13 amino acids. CDR1 is SGHDT and CDR2 is YYEEEE in the germline V gene. The CDR3 nucleotides read TGTGCCAGCAGCTTCTGGACAGGAACTGAAGCTTTCTTT. Residues: CASSFWTGTEAFF. The variable domain in full, with the rest retrieved from reference TRBV5-6 and TRBJ1-1, is DAGVTQSPTHLIKTRGQQVTLRCSPKSGHDTVSWYQQALGQGPQFIFQYYEEEERQRGNFPDRFSGHQFPNYSSELNVNALLLGDSALYLCASSFWTGTEAFFGQGTRLTVV.

The chain is built from TRBV7-2 and TRBJ1-2, with D possibly matching TRBD1 (6 bases). The CDR3 totals 14 residues. V lost 0 bases, J lost 4 bases, and 9 bases lay in between. Germline values: CDR1 SGHTA, CDR2 FQGNSA. DNA of the CDR3: TGTGCCAGCAGCTTAGCTTTACAGGGCTATGGCTACACCTTC. Translated, it gives CASSLALQGYGYTF.

J is TRBJ1-1 and V is TRBV27, with D unclear. The CDR3 spans 18 residues. Looked up from germline, CDR1 is MNHEY and CDR2 is SMNVEV (reference sequence). V gave up 0 bases and J gave up 4 bases, with 21 bases separating them. The CDR3 DNA reads TGTGCCAGCAGTTTATCCGTCCCCGGGTTTATGGGAGTCACTGAAGCTTTCTTT. Its protein is CASSLSVPGFMGVTEAFF.

This clone was counted only a few times. The V gene is TRBV20-1, the J gene TRBJ2-3; possibly TRBD2 for D (6 bases). CDR1 and CDR2 (germline): DFQATT, SNEGSKA (reference sequence). The CDR3 runs to 11 residues. Between the trimmed V and J ends, which lost 4 bases and 5 bases, there was a span of 7 bases. CDR3 sequence (DNA): TGCAGTGCTATAGCGGAAGATACGCAGTATTTT. This translates into CSAIAEDTQYF.

V is TRBV4-2 and J is TRBJ2-1, with D perhaps TRBD2 (6 bases). The CDR3 is 16 residues long. Germline CDR1 and CDR2: LGHNA and YNFKEQ. Between the trimmed V and J ends, which lost 0 bases and 2 bases, there was a span of 11 bases. This CDR3 is CASSQEPGSAYNEQFF. The CDR3 DNA reads as TGTGCCAGCAGCCAAGAACCCGGGAGTGCCTACAATGAGCAGTTCTTC.

The CDR3 region has the DNA TGTGCCAGCTCACCGAGGACAGGGCGGGAGTCTGGAAACACCATATATTTT. It specifies CASSPRTGRESGNTIYF. This sequence joins TRBV18 and TRBJ1-3; 8 bases align to TRBD1. Germline CDR1 and CDR2: KGHSH and LQKENI. J lost 1 base, V lost 3 bases, and 8 bases had no gene match. The CDR3 consists of 17 residues.

The chain is built from TRBV10-3 and TRBJ1-1, with a weak D call TRBD1 (6 bases). The length of the CDR3 is 13 residues. Trimming shortened V by 7 bases and J by 3 bases, and 12 bases separated the two germline ends. Germline loops: CDR1 ENHRY, CDR2 SYGVKD. CDR3 bases: TGTGCCATCACCATGACAGGTTACACTGAAGCTTTCTTT. Translating gives CAITMTGYTEAFF.